At least ten counts were recorded for the clone carrying this TCR beta chain. Its antigen is not known. This entry is derived from a study of T cells after yellow fever vaccination. Conversion of TCR transcripts into cDNA relied on 5'RACE template switching, which added a universal primer site and UMIs. Via MiXCR, TCRdb re-called the 5' RACE reads, giving one row per CDR3 protein. The sample has 120,000 to 150,000 distinct CDR3 sequences; about 8% are singletons. General study findings and limits: There was a possibility that FACS-sorted repertoires contained abundant clonotypes contaminating from the bulk population.

This CDR3 has 17 residues. V was pared by 1 base and J by 2 bases, with 15 bases between. Germline V lookup: CDR1 SGHVS, CDR2 FNYEAQ. The receptor comes from a man between 25 and 39 years old who received the YFV17D yellow fever vaccine. The sample was CD4+ T cells sorted from PBMCs, taken 5 days after the yellow fever booster vaccination. This sequence joins TRBV7-6 and TRBJ1-5; D is perhaps TRBD1 (5 bases). CDR3 nucleotide sequence: TGTGCCAGCAGCTTAGGGGGGACCTGGGCGGGCAATCAGCCCCAGCATTTT. It yields the protein CASSLGGTWAGNQPQHF.